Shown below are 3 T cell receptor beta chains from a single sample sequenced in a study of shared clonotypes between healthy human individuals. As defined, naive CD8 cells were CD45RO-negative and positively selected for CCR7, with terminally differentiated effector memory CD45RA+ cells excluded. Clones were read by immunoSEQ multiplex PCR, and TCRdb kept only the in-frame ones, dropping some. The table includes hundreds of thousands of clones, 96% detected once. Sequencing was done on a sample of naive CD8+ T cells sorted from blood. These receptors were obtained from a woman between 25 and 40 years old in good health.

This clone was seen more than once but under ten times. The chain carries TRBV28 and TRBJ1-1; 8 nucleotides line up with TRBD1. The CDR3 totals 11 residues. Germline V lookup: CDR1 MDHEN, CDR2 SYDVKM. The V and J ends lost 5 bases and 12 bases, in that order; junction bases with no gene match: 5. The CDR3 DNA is TGTGCCAGCAGTCATGGACAGGGCCCTTTCTTT. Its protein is CASSHGQGPFF.

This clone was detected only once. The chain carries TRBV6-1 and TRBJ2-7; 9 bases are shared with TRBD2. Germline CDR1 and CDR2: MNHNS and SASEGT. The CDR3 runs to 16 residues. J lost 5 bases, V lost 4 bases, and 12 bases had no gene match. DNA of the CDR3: TGTGCCAGCAGTGGTCGGAGCGCGGGAGGGCCCCACGAGCAGTACTTC. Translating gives CASSGRSAGGPHEQYF.

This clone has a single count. For the CDR3, the DNA is TGTGCCATCAGTGAAAAGAGGGGCAATCTACCCTACGAGCAGTACTTC. Protein: CAISEKRGNLPYEQYF. The rearrangement joins TRBV10-3 to TRBJ2-7, with D possibly called TRBD1 or TRBD2 (5 bases each). The CDR3 is made up of 16 amino acids. Germline V gene lookup returns CDR1 ENHRY and CDR2 SYGVKD. V lost 3 bases and J 2 bases, leaving 17 bases between the germline ends.